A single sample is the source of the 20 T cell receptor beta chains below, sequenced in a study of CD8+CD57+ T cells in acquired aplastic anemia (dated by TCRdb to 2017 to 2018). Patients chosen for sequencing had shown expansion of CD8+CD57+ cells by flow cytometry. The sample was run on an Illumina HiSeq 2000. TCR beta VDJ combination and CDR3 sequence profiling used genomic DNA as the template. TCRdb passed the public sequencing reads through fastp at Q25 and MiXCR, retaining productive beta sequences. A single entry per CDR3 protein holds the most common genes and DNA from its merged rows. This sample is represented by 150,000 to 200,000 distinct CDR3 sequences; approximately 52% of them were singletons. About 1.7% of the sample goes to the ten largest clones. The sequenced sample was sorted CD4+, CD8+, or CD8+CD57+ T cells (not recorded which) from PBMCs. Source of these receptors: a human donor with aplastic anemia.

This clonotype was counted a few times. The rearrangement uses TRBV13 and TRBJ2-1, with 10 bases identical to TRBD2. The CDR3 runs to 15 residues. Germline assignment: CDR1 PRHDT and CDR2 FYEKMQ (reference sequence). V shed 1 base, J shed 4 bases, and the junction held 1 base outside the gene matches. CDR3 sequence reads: CASSLDSGRYNEQFF. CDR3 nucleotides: TGTGCCAGCAGCTTAGATAGCGGGAGGTACAATGAGCAGTTCTTC.

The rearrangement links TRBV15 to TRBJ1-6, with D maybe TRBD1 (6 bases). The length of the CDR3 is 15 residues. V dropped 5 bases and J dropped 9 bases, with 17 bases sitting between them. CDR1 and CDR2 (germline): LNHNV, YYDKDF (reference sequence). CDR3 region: CATSRGGYGSSPLHF. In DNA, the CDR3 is TGTGCCACCAGCCGAGGGGGATATGGGAGTTCACCCCTCCACTTT. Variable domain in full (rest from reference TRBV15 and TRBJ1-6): DAMVIQNPRYQVTQFGKPVTLSCSQTLNHNVMYWYQQKSSQAPKLLFHYYDKDFNNEADTPDNFQSRRPNTSFCFLDIRSPGLGDTAMYLCATSRGGYGSSPLHFGNGTRLTVT.

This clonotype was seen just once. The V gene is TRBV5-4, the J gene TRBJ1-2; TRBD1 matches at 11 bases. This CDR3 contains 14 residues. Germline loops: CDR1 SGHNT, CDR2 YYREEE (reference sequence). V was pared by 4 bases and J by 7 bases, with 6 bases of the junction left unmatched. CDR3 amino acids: CASSRDRGGFGYTF. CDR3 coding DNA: TGTGCCAGCAGCAGGGACAGGGGGGGTTTTGGCTACACCTTC.

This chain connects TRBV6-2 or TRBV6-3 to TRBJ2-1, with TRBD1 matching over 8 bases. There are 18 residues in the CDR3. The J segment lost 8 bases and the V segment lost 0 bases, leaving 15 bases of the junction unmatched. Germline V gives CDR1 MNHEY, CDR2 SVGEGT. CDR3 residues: CASSYSRTGTGSFDEQFF. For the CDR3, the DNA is TGTGCCAGCAGTTACTCGAGGACCGGGACAGGTTCGTTCGATGAGCAGTTCTTC.

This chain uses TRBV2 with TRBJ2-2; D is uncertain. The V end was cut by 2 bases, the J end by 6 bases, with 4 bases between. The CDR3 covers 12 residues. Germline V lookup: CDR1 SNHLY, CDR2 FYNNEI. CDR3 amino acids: CASSELSGELFF. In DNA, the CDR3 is TGTGCCAGCAGTGAATTGTCCGGGGAGCTGTTTTTT. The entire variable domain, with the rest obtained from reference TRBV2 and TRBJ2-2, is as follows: EPEVTQTPSHQVTQMGQEVILRCVPISNHLYFYWYRQILGQKVEFLVSFYNNEISEKSEIFDDQFSVERPDGSNFTLKIRSTKLEDSAMYFCASSELSGELFFGEGSRLTVL.

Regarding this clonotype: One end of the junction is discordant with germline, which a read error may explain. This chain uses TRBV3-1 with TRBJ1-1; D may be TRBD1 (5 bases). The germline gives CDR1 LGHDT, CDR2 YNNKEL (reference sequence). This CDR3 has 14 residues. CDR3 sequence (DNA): TGTGCCAGCAGCCTGCGCCGGGGGAACACTGAAGGTTTCTTT. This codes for CASSLRRGNTEGFF.

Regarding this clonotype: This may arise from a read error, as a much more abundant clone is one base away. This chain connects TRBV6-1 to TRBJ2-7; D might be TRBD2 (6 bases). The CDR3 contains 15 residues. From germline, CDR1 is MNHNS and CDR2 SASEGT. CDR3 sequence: CVSSPSGSYAYEQYF. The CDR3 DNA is TGTGTCAGCAGTCCCTCCGGGAGCTACGCCTACGAGCAGTACTTC.

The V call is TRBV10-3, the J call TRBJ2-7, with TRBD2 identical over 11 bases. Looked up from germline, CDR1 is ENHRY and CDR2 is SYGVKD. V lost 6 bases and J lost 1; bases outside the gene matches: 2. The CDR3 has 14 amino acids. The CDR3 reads CAIRGLAESYEQYF. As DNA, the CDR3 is TGTGCCATCAGGGGACTAGCGGAATCCTACGAGCAGTACTTC.

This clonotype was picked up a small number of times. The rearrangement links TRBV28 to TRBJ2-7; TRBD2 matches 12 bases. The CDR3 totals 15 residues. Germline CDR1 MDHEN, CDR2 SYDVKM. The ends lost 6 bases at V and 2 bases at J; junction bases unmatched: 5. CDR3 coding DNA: TGTGCCAGCAGCCTCCTAGCGGGAGGGCCCTACGAGCAGTACTTC. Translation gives CASSLLAGGPYEQYF.

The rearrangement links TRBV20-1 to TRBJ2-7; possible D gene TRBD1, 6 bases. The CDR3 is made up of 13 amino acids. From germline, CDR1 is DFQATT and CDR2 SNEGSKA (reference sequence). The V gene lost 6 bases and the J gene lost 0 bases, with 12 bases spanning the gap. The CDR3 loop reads CSAQGGNSYEQYF. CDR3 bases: TGCAGTGCCCAAGGGGGAAACTCCTACGAGCAGTACTTC.

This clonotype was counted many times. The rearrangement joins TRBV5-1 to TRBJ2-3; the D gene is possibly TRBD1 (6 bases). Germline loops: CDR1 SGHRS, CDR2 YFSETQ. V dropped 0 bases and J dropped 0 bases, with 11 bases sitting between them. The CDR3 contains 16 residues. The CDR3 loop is CASSLEEGGSTDTQYF. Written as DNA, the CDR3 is TGCGCCAGCAGCTTGGAGGAAGGGGGAAGCACAGATACGCAGTATTTT.

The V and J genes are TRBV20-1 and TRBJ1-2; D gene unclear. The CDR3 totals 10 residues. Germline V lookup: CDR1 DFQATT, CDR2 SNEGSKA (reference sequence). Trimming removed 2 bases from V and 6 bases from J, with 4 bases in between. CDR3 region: CSARQHGYTF. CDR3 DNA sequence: TGCAGTGCTAGACAGCATGGCTACACCTTC.

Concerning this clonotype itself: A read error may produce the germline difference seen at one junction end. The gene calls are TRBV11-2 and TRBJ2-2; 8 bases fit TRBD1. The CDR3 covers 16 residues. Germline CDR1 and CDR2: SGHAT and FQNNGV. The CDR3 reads CASNLRQGKDTGELLF. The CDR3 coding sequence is TGTGCCAGCAACCTCCGACAGGGGAAGGACACCGGGGAGCTGCTTTTT. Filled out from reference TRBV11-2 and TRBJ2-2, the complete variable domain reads EAGVAQSPRYKIIEKRQSVAFWCNPISGHATLYWYQQILGQGPKLLIQFQNNGVVDDSQLPKDRFSAERLKGVDSTLKIQPAKLEDSAVYLCASNLRQGKDTGELLFGEGSRLTVL.

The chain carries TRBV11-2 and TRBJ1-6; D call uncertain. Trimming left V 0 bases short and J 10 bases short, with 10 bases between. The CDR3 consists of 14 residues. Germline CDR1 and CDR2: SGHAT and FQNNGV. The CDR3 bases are TGTGCCAGCAGCTTAGAGTCAGGCGGGTCACCCCTCCACTTT. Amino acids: CASSLESGGSPLHF.

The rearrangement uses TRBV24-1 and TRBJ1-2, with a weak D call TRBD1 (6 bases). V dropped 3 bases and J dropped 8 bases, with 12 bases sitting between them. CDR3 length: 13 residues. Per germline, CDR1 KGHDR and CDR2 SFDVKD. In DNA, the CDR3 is TGTGCCACCAGTGATCCGACAGGTCGCGGCTACACCTTC. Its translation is CATSDPTGRGYTF.

In DNA, the CDR3 is TGTGCCAGCATCAAGGACAGCTCCGGGGGCACCATATATTTT. Translation gives CASIKDSSGGTIYF. The chain has TRBV12-3 or TRBV12-4 and TRBJ1-3, with D possibly being TRBD1 (6 bases). The CDR3 has 14 residues. Trimming stripped 7 bases from V and 9 bases from J, with 19 bases between.

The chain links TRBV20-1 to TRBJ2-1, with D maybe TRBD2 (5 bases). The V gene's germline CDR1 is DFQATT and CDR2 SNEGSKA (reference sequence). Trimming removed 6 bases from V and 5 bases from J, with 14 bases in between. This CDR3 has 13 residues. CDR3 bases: TGCAGTGCAGAGAGGGAGAATAACAATGAGCAGTTCTTC. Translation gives CSAERENNNEQFF.

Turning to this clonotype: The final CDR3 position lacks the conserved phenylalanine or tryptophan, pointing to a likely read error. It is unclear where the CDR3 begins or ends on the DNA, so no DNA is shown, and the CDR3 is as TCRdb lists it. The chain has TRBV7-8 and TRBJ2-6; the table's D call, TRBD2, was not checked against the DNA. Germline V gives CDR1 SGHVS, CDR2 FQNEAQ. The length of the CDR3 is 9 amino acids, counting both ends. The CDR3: CASSLGLLA.

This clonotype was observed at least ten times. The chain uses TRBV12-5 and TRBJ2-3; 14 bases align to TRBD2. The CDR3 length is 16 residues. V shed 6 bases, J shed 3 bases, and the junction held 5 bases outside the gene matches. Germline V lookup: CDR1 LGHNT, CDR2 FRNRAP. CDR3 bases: TGTGCTAGTGGATCCCGACTAGCGGGAGGGACAGATACGCAGTATTTT. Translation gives CASGSRLAGGTDTQYF.

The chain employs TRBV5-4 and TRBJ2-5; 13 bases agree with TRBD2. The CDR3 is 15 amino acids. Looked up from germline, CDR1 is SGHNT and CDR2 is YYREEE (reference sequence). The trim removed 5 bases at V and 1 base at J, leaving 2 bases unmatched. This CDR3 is CASRRLAGGQETQYF. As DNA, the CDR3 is TGTGCCAGCAGGCGACTAGCGGGGGGCCAAGAGACCCAGTACTTC.